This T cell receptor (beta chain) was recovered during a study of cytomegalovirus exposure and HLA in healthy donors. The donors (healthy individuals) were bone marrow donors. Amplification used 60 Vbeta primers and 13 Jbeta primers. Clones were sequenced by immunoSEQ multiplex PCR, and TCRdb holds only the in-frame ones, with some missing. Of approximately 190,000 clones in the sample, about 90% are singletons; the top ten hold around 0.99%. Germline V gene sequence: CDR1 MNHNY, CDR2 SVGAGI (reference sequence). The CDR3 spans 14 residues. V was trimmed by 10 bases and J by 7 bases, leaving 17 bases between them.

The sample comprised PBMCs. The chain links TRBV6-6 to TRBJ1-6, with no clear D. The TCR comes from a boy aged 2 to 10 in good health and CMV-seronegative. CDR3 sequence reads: CATLLLPGNSPLHF. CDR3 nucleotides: TGTGCCACCCTACTATTACCGGGGAATTCACCCCTCCACTTT.